The clone carrying this TCR beta chain turned up a few times. After removal of 0 bases from V and 5 bases from J, the junction contained 7 bases not matched to a gene. This CDR3 contains 16 residues. Germline V gives CDR1 SGHDT, CDR2 YYEEEE. The data are from a study of blood T cells in healthy people across ages. Then a second PCR, running roughly 7 to 11 cycles, was carried out with a sample-barcoded 5' primer and a J-beta primer mix. MiXCR was run by TCRdb on the 5' RACE reads, yielding one entry per CDR3 protein. The sample has about 730,000 distinct CDR3 sequences, 35% to 45% seen once. The sequence was collected from a woman in her sixties or seventies in good health. The V gene is TRBV5-6, the J gene TRBJ2-1; TRBD1 matches 8 bases. Sequenced: blood. CDR3 amino acids: CASSLVGRGLDNEQFF. In nucleotides, the CDR3 is TGTGCCAGCAGCTTGGTCGGCAGGGGGCTGGACAATGAGCAGTTCTTC.